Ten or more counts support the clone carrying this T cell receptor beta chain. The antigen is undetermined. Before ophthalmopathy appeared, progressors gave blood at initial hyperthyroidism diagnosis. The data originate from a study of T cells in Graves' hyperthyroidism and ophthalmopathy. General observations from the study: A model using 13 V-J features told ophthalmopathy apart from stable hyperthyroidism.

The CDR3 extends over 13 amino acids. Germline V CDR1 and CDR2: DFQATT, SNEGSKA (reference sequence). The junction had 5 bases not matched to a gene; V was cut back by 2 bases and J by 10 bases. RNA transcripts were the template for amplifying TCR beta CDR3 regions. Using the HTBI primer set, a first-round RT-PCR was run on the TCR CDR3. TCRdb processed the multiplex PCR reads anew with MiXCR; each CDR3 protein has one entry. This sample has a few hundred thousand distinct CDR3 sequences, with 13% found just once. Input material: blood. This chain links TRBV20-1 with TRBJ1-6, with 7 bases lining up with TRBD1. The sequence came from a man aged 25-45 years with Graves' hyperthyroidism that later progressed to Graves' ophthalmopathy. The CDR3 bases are TGCAGTGCTAGATCTACAGGGGACTCACCCCTCCACTTT. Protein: CSARSTGDSPLHF.